The rows below give T cell receptor beta chains drawn from one sample of a study of shared clonotypes between healthy human individuals. Repertoires were generated with immunoSEQ multiplex PCR, while TCRdb's copy carries only in-frame clones and drops some. Of under 600,000 clones in the sample, roughly 79% are singletons; the top ten hold more than 10%. Sequencing was performed on PBMCs. The receptor source for this set is a woman in her thirties or forties in good health. Some clones in this sample may be carry-over from other donors' samples. Both conserved end residues are part of each CDR3. D genes are given only for firm matches. Expanded clones get a size class; other rows say once, few or many, or leave the size out.

V	length	size	D	J	DNA	CDR3
TRBV18	12	NA	NA	TRBJ2-1	TGTGCCAGCTCACCCGACTCACGGGAGCAGTTCTTC	CASSPDSREQFF
TRBV7-9	14	NA	TRBD1	TRBJ1-1	TGTGCCAGCAGCGTCAGGGGGGGAAACACTGAAGCTTTCTTT	CASSVRGGNTEAFF
TRBV28	11	NA	NA	TRBJ1-1	TGTGCCAGCCGAGGGGCCACTGAAGCTTTCTTT	CASRGATEAFF
TRBV6-6	13	NA	NA	TRBJ1-1	TGTGCCAGCAGCCGTATCATGAACACTGAAGCTTTCTTT	CASSRIMNTEAFF
TRBV21-1	15	NA	NA	TRBJ2-1	TGTGCCAACAGCAAAGAGCGGGAGGGGTACAATGAGCAGTTCTTC	CANSKEREGYNEQFF
TRBV5-1	11	few	NA	TRBJ2-1	TGCGCCAGCAGCCTGGACAATGAGCAGTTCTTC	CASSLDNEQFF
TRBV7-2	15	once	NA	TRBJ2-2	TGTGCCAGCAGCTTAGCGGGACACAGAATCGGGGAGCTGTTTTTT	CASSLAGHRIGELFF
TRBV28	13	NA	NA	TRBJ2-7	TGTGCCAGCAGTTTTCCCGACAGCTACGAGCAGTACTTC	CASSFPDSYEQYF
TRBV6-5	15	once	TRBD1	TRBJ2-7	TGTGCCAGCAGTTACTCCGGGACAGGGCCCTACGAGCAGTACTTC	CASSYSGTGPYEQYF
TRBV2	14	NA	TRBD2	TRBJ2-5	TGTGCCAGCAGTGCTAGGACTAGCGGGGAGACCCAGTACTTC	CASSARTSGETQYF
TRBV5-6	16	NA	NA	TRBJ2-1	TGTGCCAGCAGCTTGGACCTTCAGAGCTCCTACAATGAGCAGTTCTTC	CASSLDLQSSYNEQFF
TRBV18	14	NA	NA	TRBJ2-1	TGTGCCAGCTCACCACGGCAGGGTTCCAATGAGCAGTTCTTC	CASSPRQGSNEQFF
TRBV30	15	NA	TRBD2	TRBJ2-1	TGTGCCTGGACCGAGACTAGCGACTCCTACAATGAGCAGTTCTTC	CAWTETSDSYNEQFF
TRBV5-1	19	NA	NA	TRBJ1-5	TGCGCCAACAGCCCCCCCCAGGCCCGACCCGAACATAGCAATCAGCCCCAGCATTTT	CANSPPQARPEHSNQPQHF
TRBV4-2	15	once	NA	TRBJ2-7	TGTGCCAGCAGCCAAGGGGGCCCCTTCAGTGACGAGCAGTACTTC	CASSQGGPFSDEQYF
TRBV4-3	15	NA	TRBD2	TRBJ2-1	TGCGCCAGCAGCCAATTGTATAGCGGGAGCAATGAGCAGTTCTTC	CASSQLYSGSNEQFF
TRBV7-2	15	few	NA	TRBJ2-7	TGTGCCAGCAGCCTCGGGACGGTCCTCTCCTACGAGCAGTACTTC	CASSLGTVLSYEQYF
TRBV11-2	15	NA	NA	TRBJ2-5	TGTGCCAGCAGCCGTGGGGGCGGGATTGCGGAGACCCAGTACTTC	CASSRGGGIAETQYF
TRBV28	14	NA	NA	TRBJ2-5	TGTGCCAGCAGTGATATCCTTTACCAAGAGACCCAGTACTTC	CASSDILYQETQYF
TRBV5-4	15	NA	NA	TRBJ2-2	TGTGCCAGCAGCCTGTGGGCACTGAACACCGGGGAGCTGTTTTTT	CASSLWALNTGELFF
TRBV15	12	NA	NA	TRBJ1-2	TGTGCCACCAGCAGAGAGGAGTATGGCTACACCTTC	CATSREEYGYTF
TRBV5-1	15	NA	NA	TRBJ1-5	TGCGCCAGCAGCCCGGGAGCAGGACCCAATCAGCCCCAGCATTTT	CASSPGAGPNQPQHF
TRBV10-2	13	few	NA	TRBJ2-1	TGCGCCAGCAGTGAGTCGTGGTCAAATGAGCAGTTCTTC	CASSESWSNEQFF
TRBV2	13	once	NA	TRBJ1-1	TGTGCCAGCAGTGACGACCTGGGGACTGAAGCTTTCTTT	CASSDDLGTEAFF
TRBV7-6	13	few	NA	TRBJ1-5	TGTGCCAGCAGCTTAGATTGGGATCGGCCCCAGCATTTT	CASSLDWDRPQHF
TRBV5-4	12	once	NA	TRBJ2-7	TGTGCCAGCAGTGGGGACCACCCGCCGCAGTACTTC	CASSGDHPPQYF
TRBV11-2	17	once	TRBD2	TRBJ2-3	TGTGCCAGCAGCTTAGGGGCGGCGGGAGGGCCCGGTGATACGCAGTATTTT	CASSLGAAGGPGDTQYF
TRBV2	14	NA	NA	TRBJ2-1	TGTGCCAGCAGTGAAGCGGGAGTTTACAATGAGCAGTTCTTC	CASSEAGVYNEQFF
TRBV30	15	NA	NA	TRBJ1-4	TGTGCCCTCAGGGACGCCGCTGCAACTAATGAAAAACTGTTTTTT	CALRDAAATNEKLFF
TRBV18	15	NA	NA	TRBJ2-7	TGTGCCAGCTCACCGGAAAGGGGCAGAACCTACGAGCAGTACTTC	CASSPERGRTYEQYF